This T cell receptor beta chain was sequenced in a study of yellow fever vaccine responses in identical twins. MiXCR, applied by TCRdb to the RT-PCR reads, yields one record per CDR3 protein. The sample shows over 2,500 distinct CDR3 sequences, about nine tenths of them seen only once. Overall study findings and caveats: In identical twins, vaccine T cell responses appeared partly shared and partly individual.

For this clonotype: Its specificity is unknown.

CDR1 SGHAT and CDR2 FQDESV come from the germline V gene (reference sequence). V lost 4 bases, J lost 7 bases, and 10 bases stayed unmatched. The CDR3 length is 16 residues. The sample consisted of T cells from blood (PBMCs), unsorted or a sorted subset (not recorded which), taken before or after yellow fever vaccination (not recorded which). The receptor comes from a woman under 30 who received the yellow fever vaccine. The chain links TRBV11-1 to TRBJ2-1, with TRBD2 matching over 10 bases. Here the CDR3 reads CASSSRTSGDRNEQFF. The CDR3 region has the DNA TGTGCCAGCAGCTCCAGGACTAGCGGCGATAGAAATGAGCAGTTCTTC.